A single sample gave rise to the 20 T cell receptor beta chains below, sequenced in a study of blood T cell repertoires in COVID-19. Assay used: immunoSEQ multiplex PCR; TCRdb lists only in-frame clones, some missing. The sample lists approximately 150,000 clones; 70% to 85% were seen once. Sequenced input: peripheral blood. These receptors all stem from a woman between 50 and 59 years old in a cohort sampled during active or convalescent COVID-19.

This chain links TRBV30 with TRBJ1-1; the D is unclear. CDR1 GTSNPN and CDR2 SVGIG come from the germline V gene (reference sequence). Trimming stripped 3 bases from V and 0 bases from J, with 8 bases between. The CDR3 is 13 amino acids. CDR3 sequence (DNA): TGTGCCTGGAGGTGGACTATGAACACTGAAGCTTTCTTT. It yields the protein CAWRWTMNTEAFF.

The V gene is TRBV12-3 or TRBV12-4, the J gene TRBJ1-5; 7 bases align to TRBD1. The CDR3 contains 12 residues. V trimming: 6 bases; J trimming: 6 bases; junction bases outside the gene matches: 2. The CDR3 region has the DNA TGTGCCAGCAGGGGACAGCTTCAGCCCCAGCATTTT. Protein: CASRGQLQPQHF.

J is TRBJ2-7 and V is TRBV11-2, with D possibly matching TRBD1 (5 bases). The V gene lost 2 bases and the J gene lost 5 bases, with 10 bases spanning the gap. The length of the CDR3 is 13 residues. From germline, CDR1 is SGHAT and CDR2 FQNNGV. This CDR3 reads CASSLLARDEQYF. For the CDR3, the DNA is TGTGCCAGCAGCTTATTGGCCAGGGACGAGCAGTACTTC.

The sample holds one count of this clone. The chain employs TRBV10-3 and TRBJ2-7; D is unresolved. Germline CDR1 and CDR2: ENHRY and SYGVKD. V was pared by 4 bases and J by 0 bases, with 7 bases between. CDR3 size: 13 residues. The CDR3: CAISGSLSYEQYF. The CDR3 DNA reads as TGTGCCATCAGTGGGAGTCTCTCCTACGAGCAGTACTTC.

The V and J genes are TRBV9 and TRBJ2-2; 9 nucleotides agree with TRBD2. V lost 3 bases and J lost 0; bases outside the gene matches: 9. This CDR3 region has 18 residues. Germline V gene sequence: CDR1 SGDLS, CDR2 YYNGEE. DNA for the CDR3: TGTGCCAGCAGCGCCAGACCGGGACTAGCCACGAACACCGGGGAGCTGTTTTTT. Its protein product is CASSARPGLATNTGELFF.

The rearrangement joins TRBV4-1 to TRBJ2-1; D is unresolved. The ends were cut back, 3 bases at V and 0 bases at J, with 9 bases in the middle. The CDR3 runs 15 residues. Germline V gene sequence: CDR1 MGHRA, CDR2 YSYEKL. CDR3 nucleotides: TGCGCCAGCAGCCACTTGGAGAACTCCTACAATGAGCAGTTCTTC. As protein: CASSHLENSYNEQFF.

V usage is TRBV2 and J usage is TRBJ2-2, with 11 bases identical to TRBD2. The V gene end was trimmed by 5 bases and the J gene end by 7 bases; junction bases not matched to a gene: 12. CDR1 and CDR2 (germline): SNHLY, FYNNEI. The CDR3 runs to 17 residues. The CDR3 sequence is CASSRARLAGLVGELFF. The CDR3 DNA is TGTGCCAGCAGTAGGGCCCGACTAGCGGGGTTAGTCGGGGAGCTGTTTTTT.

The CDR3 DNA reads as TGTGCCAGTAGTATACCAGGGTTTCAGCCTGGAAACACCATATATTTT. It is translated as CASSIPGFQPGNTIYF. The chain joins TRBV19 to TRBJ1-3; tentative D call: TRBD1 (5 bases). The V gene lost 2 bases and the J gene lost 2 bases, with 13 bases spanning the gap. The CDR3 is 16 residues long. CDR1 is LNHDA and CDR2 is SQIVND in the germline V gene (reference sequence).

The chain combines TRBV7-2 with TRBJ2-7; 8 nucleotides align to TRBD1. Germline values: CDR1 SGHTA, CDR2 FQGNSA. The CDR3 is made up of 14 amino acids. With V trimmed by 4 bases and J by 2 bases, 4 bases remained unmatched. CDR3 coding DNA: TGTGCCAGCAGCTCCGGGACAGGCCCCTACGAGCAGTACTTC. This gives the protein CASSSGTGPYEQYF.

CDR3 in amino acids: CASSTRQGALGYTF. CDR3 DNA sequence: TGTGCCAGCAGCACCCGACAGGGGGCGCTTGGCTACACCTTC. This chain uses TRBV7-2 with TRBJ1-2, with 10 bases that match TRBD1. J was trimmed by 7 bases and V by 5 bases; bases with no gene match: 7. This CDR3 contains 14 residues. Germline V CDR1 and CDR2: SGHTA, FQGNSA.

The genes are TRBV11-2 and TRBJ1-6, with D uncertain. Germline CDR1 is SGHAT and CDR2 is FQNNGV. Trimming removed 3 bases from V and 4 bases from J, with 7 bases in between. The CDR3 loop spans 14 amino acids. The CDR3 bases are TGTGCCAGCAGCTTGGCCCTTTATAATTCACCCCTCCACTTT. Translated: CASSLALYNSPLHF.

The rearrangement uses TRBV6-4 and TRBJ2-3, with 7 bases lining up with TRBD1. Germline CDR1 reads MRHNA; CDR2 reads SNTAGT. Germline trimming cut 9 bases from V and 2 bases from J; bases unmatched to any gene: 5. CDR3 size: 13 residues. CDR3 DNA: TGTGCCAGTGGACAGGAGACCACAGATACGCAGTATTTT. This gives the protein CASGQETTDTQYF.

The chain links TRBV27 to TRBJ2-2; the D gene is possibly TRBD1 (6 bases). This CDR3 is built from 15 residues. Looked up from germline, CDR1 is MNHEY and CDR2 is SMNVEV (reference sequence). V lost 5 bases and J lost 5, with 15 bases in between. CDR3 residues: CASSPTGKSTGELFF. In nucleotides, the CDR3 is TGTGCCAGCAGTCCTACAGGGAAGTCGACCGGGGAGCTGTTTTTT.

The chain combines TRBV3-1 (or the pseudogene TRBV3-2) with TRBJ2-7, with TRBD2 matching 7 bases. CDR1 and CDR2 from the germline V gene are LGHDT and YNNKEL (reference sequence). Germline trimming cut 4 bases from V and 4 bases from J; bases unmatched to any gene: 13. The CDR3 totals 16 residues. The CDR3 region is CASSRSGGFVSYEQYF. In nucleotides, the CDR3 is TGTGCCAGCAGCCGGTCGGGGGGTTTTGTCTCATACGAGCAGTACTTC.

The chain carries TRBV2 and TRBJ2-1, with 10 bases that match TRBD1. The CDR3 consists of 15 residues. Germline V gene data show CDR1 as SNHLY and CDR2 as FYNNEI. The V segment lost 10 bases and the J segment 8 bases; nucleotides outside the gene matches: 14. The CDR3 reads CATPRGGQGYDEQFF. CDR3 nucleotides: TGTGCCACTCCGCGAGGGGGACAGGGGTATGATGAGCAGTTCTTC.

This clone has more than one count but fewer than ten. The rearrangement links TRBV7-8 to TRBJ1-6; 10 nucleotides line up with TRBD1. The J segment lost 7 bases and the V segment lost 2 bases, leaving 8 bases of the junction unmatched. Germline values: CDR1 SGHVS, CDR2 FQNEAQ. This CDR3 has 17 amino acids. Here the CDR3 DNA reads TGTGCCAGCAGCTTAATCGGGACAGGGGACGAGAATTCACCCCTCCACTTT. Translation: CASSLIGTGDENSPLHF.

The chain employs TRBV19 and TRBJ2-1; D unclear. The ends were cut back, 3 bases at V and 3 bases at J, with 6 bases in the middle. The CDR3 runs to 13 residues. Germline lookup yields CDR1 LNHDA and CDR2 SQIVND (reference sequence). CDR3: CASSISSYNEQFF. CDR3 DNA sequence: TGTGCCAGTAGTATTTCCAGCTACAATGAGCAGTTCTTC. The whole variable domain, remainder taken from reference TRBV19 and TRBJ2-1, is DGGITQSPKYLFRKEGQNVTLSCEQNLNHDAMYWYRQDPGQGLRLIYYSQIVNDFQKGDIAEGYSVSREKKESFPLTVTSAQKNPTAFYLCASSISSYNEQFFGPGTRLTVL.

The chain employs TRBV9 and TRBJ1-2, with a tentative D call TRBD1 (6 bases). CDR3 length equals 14 residues. The germline V gene encodes CDR1 SGDLS and CDR2 YYNGEE. Trimming stripped 3 bases from V and 6 bases from J, with 15 bases between. The CDR3 DNA sequence: TGTGCCAGCAGCGACCCGGACAGTTATGATGGCTACACCTTC. Its translation: CASSDPDSYDGYTF.

To note about this clone: Other DNA sequences in this specimen translate into the identical CDR3. The chain recombines TRBV11-3 with TRBJ1-6, with D unresolved. Trimming cost V 2 bases and J 7 bases, with 6 bases left between them. The CDR3 has 13 residues. CDR1 is SGHNT, CDR2 YENEEA, per germline. In DNA, the CDR3 is TGTGCCAGCAGCTTAACAGCAAATTCACCCCTCCACTTT. Amino acid sequence: CASSLTANSPLHF.

This rearrangement joins TRBV6-5 to TRBJ1-6; D uncertain. With 6 bases removed from V and 8 bases from J, the gap between germline ends came to 5 bases. Germline CDR1 is MNHEY and CDR2 is SVGAGI. The CDR3 totals 11 residues. CDR3 amino acids: CASSRDSPLHF. In nucleotides, the CDR3 is TGTGCCAGCAGCCGCGATTCACCCCTCCACTTT.